These 14 T cell receptor beta chains were all obtained from the same sample, sequenced in a study of Ad26.COV2.S vaccination and SARS-CoV-2 variants. Some clones are missing from TCRdb's copy, which holds only in-frame ones; the method was immunoSEQ multiplex PCR. The data show 440,000 or so clones, around 90% seen once. Treatment: some 19 received Ad26.COV2.S at low or high dose, single or two shots; about 5 received placebo; per-sample allocation not given. The samples date from day 63 after the first vaccine or placebo injection. The sample consisted of peripheral blood, taken in a trial of Ad26.COV2.S vaccine versus placebo. The receptors shown here come from a person between 18 and 60 years old who received the Ad26.COV2.S COVID-19 vaccine or a placebo.

The chain recombines TRBV7-2 with TRBJ2-1; tentatively, D is TRBD2 (5 bases). Germline V CDR1 and CDR2: SGHTA, FQGNSA. The germline V and J ends were trimmed by 0 bases and 12 bases, with 12 bases remaining between them. This CDR3 is 13 amino acids long. The CDR3 loop is CASSLAKASGQFF. For the CDR3, the DNA is TGTGCCAGCAGCTTAGCGAAGGCCAGCGGGCAGTTCTTC.

This chain joins TRBV28 and TRBJ2-7; 8 bases map to TRBD1. The CDR3 loop spans 15 amino acids. After removal of 7 bases from V and 2 bases from J, the junction contained 10 bases not matched to a gene. Looked up from germline, CDR1 is MDHEN and CDR2 is SYDVKM. CDR3 sequence: CASTFWTGWTYEQYF. As DNA, the CDR3 is TGTGCCAGCACCTTCTGGACAGGGTGGACCTACGAGCAGTACTTC.

The chain carries TRBV24-1 and TRBJ2-5; D is perhaps TRBD1 (5 bases). This CDR3 contains 14 residues. The V gene's germline CDR1 is KGHDR and CDR2 SFDVKD. Deletions cut 4 bases from V and 2 bases from J, with 10 bases between. CDR3 sequence: CATSEHDSQETQYF. CDR3 bases: TGTGCCACCAGTGAACATGACAGTCAAGAGACCCAGTACTTC.

Note on this clone: Other DNA variants within this sample encode the same CDR3. This sequence joins TRBV3-1 (or the pseudogene TRBV3-2) and TRBJ2-7, with no clear D. The germline V gene has CDR1 LGHDT and CDR2 YNNKEL (reference sequence). The ends were cut back, 4 bases at V and 2 bases at J, with 12 bases in the middle. The CDR3 sequence is 14 residues long. This CDR3 is CASSRSQRPYEQYF. For the CDR3, the DNA is TGTGCCAGCAGCCGGTCGCAGAGGCCCTACGAGCAGTACTTC.

The sample holds a few counts of this clone. This rearrangement joins TRBV19 to TRBJ1-6; D uncertain. The CDR3 spans 11 residues. Per the germline V gene, CDR1 is LNHDA and CDR2 is SQIVND (reference sequence). Trimming removed 8 bases at V and 9 bases at J, with 8 bases between. DNA of the CDR3: TGTGCCAGTTCTGGCGGTTCACCCCTCCACTTT. Protein: CASSGGSPLHF.

As to this clone: Other DNA sequences in the same sample also yield this CDR3. The CDR3 region is CASSVGDRGYEQYF. CDR3 DNA sequence: TGTGCCAGCAGCGTAGGAGACAGGGGTTACGAGCAGTACTTC. J is TRBJ2-7 and V is TRBV9, with 8 positions matching TRBD1. CDR1 and CDR2 (germline): SGDLS, YYNGEE. This CDR3 has 14 residues. Trimming cost V 0 bases and J 4 bases; bases outside gene matches: 3.

The chain combines TRBV7-7 with TRBJ2-5; 7 bases align to TRBD1. CDR1 and CDR2 from the germline V gene are SSHAT and FNYEAQ (reference sequence). This CDR3 has 15 amino acids. V trimming: 4 bases; J trimming: 5 bases; junction bases outside the gene matches: 10. CDR3 in amino acids: CASSSGYRDSETQYF. Here the CDR3 DNA reads TGTGCCAGCAGCTCCGGATACCGGGACAGTGAGACCCAGTACTTC. The variable domain in full, completed from reference TRBV7-7 and TRBJ2-5, reads GAGVSQSPRYKVTKRGQDVTLRCDPISSHATLYWYQQALGQGPEFLTYFNYEAQPDKSGLPSDRFSAERPEGSISTLTIQRTEQRDSAMYRCASSSGYRDSETQYFGPGTRLLVL.

The chain couples TRBV3-1 (or the pseudogene TRBV3-2) to TRBJ2-2; D might be TRBD1 (5 bases). The V end was cut by 2 bases, the J end by 13 bases, with 8 bases between. The CDR3 runs 11 residues. In germline, CDR1 is LGHDT, CDR2 YNNKEL (reference sequence). CDR3 sequence: CASSQQGALFF. CDR3 sequence (DNA): TGTGCCAGCAGCCAACAGGGCGCGCTGTTTTTT.

This sequence joins TRBV9 and TRBJ1-6, with D uncertain. This CDR3 has 14 residues. The germline V gene has CDR1 SGDLS and CDR2 YYNGEE. V was clipped by 4 bases and J by 7 bases, with 12 bases between them. The CDR3 reads CASSLDINNSPLHF. The CDR3, as DNA: TGTGCCAGCAGCCTTGACATCAACAATTCACCCCTCCACTTT.

Here the CDR3 DNA reads TGTGCCAGCAGCTTGGTTGGGACAAACCCTGGAAACACCATATATTTT. This sequence encodes CASSLVGTNPGNTIYF. The rearrangement joins TRBV5-6 to TRBJ1-3, with D tentatively TRBD1 (6 bases). This CDR3 is 16 amino acids long. V was shortened by 0 bases and J by 2 bases, with 12 bases between the two germline ends. Germline V gives CDR1 SGHDT, CDR2 YYEEEE.

The chain uses TRBV27 and TRBJ2-1; 11 positions match TRBD2. The V segment lost 4 bases and the J segment 7 bases; nucleotides outside the gene matches: 3. CDR1 is MNHEY and CDR2 is SMNVEV in the germline V gene (reference sequence). CDR3 length: 14 amino acids. CDR3 protein: CASSSWTSGNEQFF. The CDR3 DNA follows: TGTGCCAGCAGTTCATGGACTAGCGGGAATGAGCAGTTCTTC.

This chain connects TRBV4-2 to TRBJ2-7; 12 bases map to TRBD2. Germline CDR1 LGHNA, CDR2 YNFKEQ. The junction had 4 bases not matched to a gene; V was cut back by 3 bases and J by 1 base. CDR3 length: 16 amino acids. The CDR3 region has the DNA TGTGCCAGCAGCCATGGACTAGCGGGGCGGTCCTACGAGCAGTACTTC. It is translated as CASSHGLAGRSYEQYF.

The chain is built from TRBV6-6 and TRBJ1-4; no reliable D call. V was shortened by 1 base and J by 5 bases, with 11 bases between the two germline ends. CDR1 is MNHNY and CDR2 is SVGAGI in the germline V gene (reference sequence). CDR3 length: 15 residues. The CDR3 loop is CASSYLDGRNEKLFF. In DNA, the CDR3 is TGTGCCAGCAGTTACTTGGACGGCCGGAATGAAAAACTGTTTTTT.

This clone was counted once. The chain recombines TRBV18 with TRBJ2-5, with 7 bases that match TRBD2. Germline loops: CDR1 KGHSH, CDR2 LQKENI. V trimming: 2 bases; J trimming: 5 bases; junction bases outside the gene matches: 8. The CDR3 loop spans 15 amino acids. CDR3 sequence reads: CASSPWRREYETQYF. In DNA, the CDR3 is TGTGCCAGCTCACCATGGAGGCGGGAGTACGAGACCCAGTACTTC.